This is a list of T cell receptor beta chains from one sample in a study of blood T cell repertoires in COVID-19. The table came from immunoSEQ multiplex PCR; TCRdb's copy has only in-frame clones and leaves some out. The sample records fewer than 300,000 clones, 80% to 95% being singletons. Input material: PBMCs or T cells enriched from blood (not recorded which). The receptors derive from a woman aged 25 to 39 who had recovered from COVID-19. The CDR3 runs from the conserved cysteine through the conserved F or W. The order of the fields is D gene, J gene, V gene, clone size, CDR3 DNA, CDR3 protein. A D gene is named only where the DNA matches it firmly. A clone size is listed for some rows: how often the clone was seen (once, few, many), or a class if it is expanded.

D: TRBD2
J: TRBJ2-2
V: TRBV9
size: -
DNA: TGTGCCAGCAGCGTAGGCAGCGGGAGGGCTACCGGGGAGCTGTTTTTT
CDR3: CASSVGSGRATGELFF

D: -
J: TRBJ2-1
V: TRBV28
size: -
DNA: TGTGCCAGCACGTTGGCAGTCTCCTACAATGAGCAGTTCTTC
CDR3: CASTLAVSYNEQFF

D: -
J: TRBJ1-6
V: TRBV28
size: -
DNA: TGTGCCAGCAGTAACGGTTTTGGCGGAATGAATTCACCCCTCCACTTT
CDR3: CASSNGFGGMNSPLHF

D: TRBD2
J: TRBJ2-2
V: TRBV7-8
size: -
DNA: TGTGCCAGCAGCTTAGCGGGGACTAGCGGTCCACCAGGGGGGGAGCTGTTTTTT
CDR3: CASSLAGTSGPPGGELFF

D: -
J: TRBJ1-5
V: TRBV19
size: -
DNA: TGTGCCAGTAGTATGGCGGGCCATAATCAGCCCCAGCATTTT
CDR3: CASSMAGHNQPQHF

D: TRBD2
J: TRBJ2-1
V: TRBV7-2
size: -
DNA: TGTGCCAGCAGCTCCTTGACCAGCGGGAATTACAATGAGCAGTTCTTC
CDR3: CASSSLTSGNYNEQFF

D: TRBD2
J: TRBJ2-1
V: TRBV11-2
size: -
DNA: TGTGCCAGCAGCCCGGGACTAGCGGGAGATGGGGAGCAGTTCTTC
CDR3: CASSPGLAGDGEQFF

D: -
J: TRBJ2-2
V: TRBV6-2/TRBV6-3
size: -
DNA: TGTGCCAGCACCCCTAGCACCTCGTTAGTCGGGGAGCTGTTTTTT
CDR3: CASTPSTSLVGELFF

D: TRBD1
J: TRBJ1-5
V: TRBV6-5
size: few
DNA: TGTGCCAGCAGACCGGGGACAGGGGGCGATCAGCCCCAGCATTTT
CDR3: CASRPGTGGDQPQHF

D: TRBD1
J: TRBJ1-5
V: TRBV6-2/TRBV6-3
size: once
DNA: TGTGCCAGCAGCTTCGACAGGGGAGGACAGCCCCAGCATTTT
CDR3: CASSFDRGGQPQHF